The 22 T cell receptor beta chains listed next were all sequenced from one sample in a study of blood T cell repertoires in COVID-19. Repertoires were generated with immunoSEQ multiplex PCR, while TCRdb's copy carries only in-frame clones and drops some. The sample shows 60,000 to 75,000 clones, roughly 85% of them seen only once. The sequenced sample was peripheral blood. These receptors all stem from a woman at least 80 years old with acute or convalescent COVID-19.

A few counts support this clone. The rearrangement uses TRBV7-7 and TRBJ2-6; D might be TRBD2 (5 bases). Trimming took 4 bases from V and 2 from J, leaving 9 bases between them. Per the germline V gene, CDR1 is SSHAT and CDR2 is FNYEAQ (reference sequence). The CDR3 runs 15 residues. The DNA for the CDR3 is TGTGCCAGCAGCTCGCAGGAGGCTGGGGCCAACGTCCTGACTTTC. Its translation is CASSSQEAGANVLTF. The full variable domain, in which reference TRBV7-7 and TRBJ2-6 provide the parts outside the CDR3, is GAGVSQSPRYKVTKRGQDVTLRCDPISSHATLYWYQQALGQGPEFLTYFNYEAQPDKSGLPSDRFSAERPEGSISTLTIQRTEQRDSAMYRCASSSQEAGANVLTFGAGSRLTVL.

The rearrangement joins TRBV11-2 to TRBJ1-2; D might be TRBD1 (6 bases). Trimming shortened V by 5 bases and J by 4 bases, and 11 bases separated the two germline ends. The CDR3 is made up of 13 amino acids. The V gene's germline CDR1 is SGHAT and CDR2 FQNNGV. Here the CDR3 DNA reads TGTGCCAGCAGCGGTGGACAGCTCTATGGCTACACCTTC. Its protein product is CASSGGQLYGYTF. Full variable domain (remainder filled in from reference TRBV11-2 and TRBJ1-2): EAGVAQSPRYKIIEKRQSVAFWCNPISGHATLYWYQQILGQGPKLLIQFQNNGVVDDSQLPKDRFSAERLKGVDSTLKIQPAKLEDSAVYLCASSGGQLYGYTFGSGTRLTVV.

The CDR3 loop is CASSYSRTGTGEKLFF. As DNA, the CDR3 is TGTGCCAGCAGTTACTCCAGAACAGGGACGGGTGAAAAACTGTTTTTT. The V call is TRBV6-6, the J call TRBJ1-4, with D perhaps matching TRBD1 (6 bases). The CDR3 runs to 16 residues. Trimming removed 0 bases at V and 7 bases at J, with 15 bases between. Per germline, CDR1 MNHNY and CDR2 SVGAGI (reference sequence).

This clone was seen just once. V is TRBV3-1 (or the pseudogene TRBV3-2) and J is TRBJ2-7; D may be TRBD2 (5 bases). V shed 2 bases and J shed 7 bases, with 9 bases lying between them. The germline CDR1 and CDR2 sequences are LGHDT and YNNKEL (reference sequence). The CDR3 is 12 amino acids. CDR3 in DNA: TGTGCCAGCAGCCAATCGGGGTTTGAGCAGTACTTC. It yields the protein CASSQSGFEQYF.

The chain uses TRBV16 and TRBJ2-7, with 8 nucleotides matching TRBD1. CDR3 length: 13 residues. CDR1 and CDR2 from the germline V gene are KGHSY and FQNENV. V shed 6 bases, J shed 2 bases, and the junction held 3 bases outside the gene matches. This CDR3 is CASRQQGAYEQYF. For the CDR3, the DNA is TGTGCCAGCAGACAACAGGGGGCCTACGAGCAGTACTTC. The full variable domain, completed using reference TRBV16 and TRBJ2-7, is GEEVAQTPKHLVRGEGQKAKLYCAPIKGHSYVFWYQQVLKNEFKFLISFQNENVFDETGMPKERFSAKCLPNSPCSLEIQATKLEDSAVYFCASRQQGAYEQYFGPGTRLTVT.

The chain employs TRBV6-5 and TRBJ1-5; TRBD1 is a possible D gene (5 bases). Germline-derived CDR1 and CDR2 are MNHEY and SVGAGI. Trimming cost V 8 bases and J 9 bases, with 20 bases left between them. The CDR3 is 14 amino acids. The DNA of the CDR3 is TGTGCCAGCGGGGGTGAGCTTTGGGAGGGGCCCCAGCATTTT. Translated: CASGGELWEGPQHF.

This chain uses TRBV11-2 with TRBJ2-4, with TRBD2 as a possible D gene (6 bases). In germline, CDR1 is SGHAT, CDR2 FQNNGV. V lost 7 bases to trimming and J lost 8 bases, with 12 bases between them. The CDR3 is 12 amino acids. This CDR3 is CASTGGVDIQYF. The CDR3, as DNA: TGTGCCAGCACCGGAGGGGTGGACATTCAGTACTTC.

The rearrangement joins TRBV5-1 to TRBJ2-2; 9 bases are shared with TRBD1. The ends lost 4 bases at V and 4 bases at J; junction bases unmatched: 8. The CDR3 loop spans 16 amino acids. Germline CDR1 and CDR2: SGHRS and YFSETQ. The DNA for the CDR3 is TGCGCCAGCAGCCCGGCCGGGACAGGGAGCACCGGGGAGCTGTTTTTT. Translation gives CASSPAGTGSTGELFF.

The chain recombines TRBV7-9 with TRBJ1-4; tentative D call: TRBD1 (6 bases). Per the germline V gene, CDR1 is SEHNR and CDR2 is FQNEAQ (reference sequence). The ends were cut back, 5 bases at V and 7 bases at J, with 17 bases in the middle. CDR3 length: 15 amino acids. CDR3 in DNA: TGTGCCAGCAGCCCCCAACAGGGCAGGGGTGAAAAACTGTTTTTT. It translates to CASSPQQGRGEKLFF. The full variable domain, with the rest looked up from reference TRBV7-9 and TRBJ1-4, is DTGVSQNPRHKITKRGQNVTFRCDPISEHNRLYWYRQTLGQGPEFLTYFQNEAQLEKSRLLSDRFSAERPKGSFSTLEIQRTEQGDSAMYLCASSPQQGRGEKLFFGSGTQLSVL.

This clone appeared a single time. This sequence joins TRBV6-2 or TRBV6-3 and TRBJ1-1, with D possibly matching TRBD1 (6 bases). This CDR3 comprises 15 residues. Germline V gene lookup returns CDR1 MNHEY and CDR2 SVGEGT. V lost 6 bases and J lost 5, with 19 bases in between. CDR3 DNA sequence: TGTGCCAGCAGCCCACCCGACAGGACCTATACTGAAGCTTTCTTT. It yields the protein CASSPPDRTYTEAFF.

Here the CDR3 reads CASSQGERSSYNEQFF. The CDR3 bases are TGCGCCAGCAGCCAAGGTGAGCGCAGCTCCTACAATGAGCAGTTCTTC. The rearrangement joins TRBV4-1 to TRBJ2-1; D gene ambiguous. CDR1 MGHRA and CDR2 YSYEKL come from the germline V gene. The CDR3 has 16 amino acids. V was clipped by 1 base and J by 0 bases, with 10 bases between them.

This rearrangement joins TRBV28 to TRBJ2-1; 10 bases map to TRBD2. V gave up 2 bases and J gave up 6 bases; unmatched junction bases: 4. In germline, CDR1 is MDHEN, CDR2 SYDVKM. The CDR3 spans 15 residues. CDR3 bases: TGTGCCAGCAGTTTAGAAGGACTAGCGGTCAATGAGCAGTTCTTC. This sequence encodes CASSLEGLAVNEQFF.

V gene TRBV5-1 combines with J gene TRBJ1-2; possibly TRBD1 for D (5 bases). CDR3 length: 13 residues. Per the germline V gene, CDR1 is SGHRS and CDR2 is YFSETQ. Trimming cost V 2 bases and J 7 bases, with 12 bases left between them. The DNA of the CDR3 is TGCGCCAGCAGCTTTCAGGGCACGGCTGGCTACACCTTC. It specifies CASSFQGTAGYTF.

V is TRBV21-1 and J is TRBJ2-1; the table's TRBD2 call for D was not verified on the DNA. TRBV21-1 is given as a pseudogene. CDR3 size: 17 residues. In DNA form, the CDR3 reads TGTGCCAGCAGCTCTCCCCTAGCCAGAGGGCCCCACCCTGAGTGGTTCTTC. Encoded protein: CASSSPLARGPHPEWFF.

This chain uses TRBV28 with TRBJ1-3; tentative D call: TRBD1 (5 bases). The germline CDR1 and CDR2 sequences are MDHEN and SYDVKM. Between the trimmed V and J ends, which lost 8 bases and 4 bases, there was a span of 15 bases. The CDR3 consists of 14 residues. CDR3 protein: CASQGGAIGNTIYF. DNA of the CDR3: TGTGCCAGCCAAGGAGGGGCCATCGGAAACACCATATATTTT.

The genes are TRBV4-1 and TRBJ2-2; D unclear. Germline V gene data show CDR1 as MGHRA and CDR2 as YSYEKL. The CDR3 is made up of 12 amino acids. The V and J ends lost 3 bases and 6 bases respectively, with 5 bases between them. CDR3 sequence: CASSQSAGELFF. The CDR3 DNA sequence: TGCGCCAGCAGCCAGAGCGCCGGGGAGCTGTTTTTT.

This clone appeared once. CDR3 nucleotide sequence: TGTGCCAGCAGTATAGGGACAGGGACGGGCTACACCTTC. Encoded protein: CASSIGTGTGYTF. V is TRBV6-2 or TRBV6-3 and J is TRBJ1-2; 9 bases are shared with TRBD1. The germline CDR1 and CDR2 sequences are MNHEY and SVGEGT. Trimming took 5 bases from V and 8 from J; bases not matched to a gene: 6. The CDR3 spans 13 residues.

The chain links TRBV28 to TRBJ1-5; D perhaps matches TRBD1 (5 bases). The CDR3 runs 12 residues. The V gene lost 8 bases and the J gene lost 9 bases, with 14 bases spanning the gap. CDR1 and CDR2 from the germline V gene are MDHEN and SYDVKM. CDR3 in amino acids: CASAPGVAPQHF. CDR3 DNA sequence: TGTGCCAGCGCCCCGGGGGTGGCGCCCCAGCATTTT.

The rearrangement joins TRBV2 to TRBJ2-7, with 10 nucleotides matching TRBD2. CDR1 and CDR2 from the germline V gene are SNHLY and FYNNEI. Trimming took 4 bases from V and 0 from J; bases not matched to a gene: 3. This CDR3 comprises 15 residues. CDR3 nucleotides: TGTGCCAGCAGTGCCGGACTAGCGGTCTCCTACGAGCAGTACTTC. It translates to CASSAGLAVSYEQYF.

V gene TRBV6-5 combines with J gene TRBJ2-2; D unclear. CDR3 size: 14 residues. Trimming cost V 0 bases and J 1 base, with 3 bases left between them. Per germline, CDR1 MNHEY and CDR2 SVGAGI. CDR3 sequence reads: CASSYSRNTGELFF. The DNA for the CDR3 is TGTGCCAGCAGTTACTCGAGGAACACCGGGGAGCTGTTTTTT.

The table lists this clone with a few counts. The chain is built from TRBV5-1 and TRBJ2-6; 8 bases map to TRBD1. The CDR3 spans 18 residues. Germline V gives CDR1 SGHRS, CDR2 YFSETQ. With V trimmed by 4 bases and J by 1 base, 10 bases remained unmatched. CDR3 in amino acids: CASSPGGTGASGANVLTF. The CDR3 DNA reads TGCGCCAGCAGCCCAGGAGGGACAGGAGCTTCTGGGGCCAACGTCCTGACTTTC.

The V gene is TRBV14, the J gene TRBJ1-6; no clear D. Germline CDR1 is SGHDN and CDR2 is FVKESK. The V end was cut by 5 bases, the J end by 1 base, with 12 bases between. This CDR3 is built from 16 residues. The CDR3 reads CASSEGRGSYNSPLHF. In DNA, the CDR3 is TGTGCCAGCAGCGAAGGACGCGGGTCCTATAATTCACCCCTCCACTTT. Full variable domain (rest looked up from reference TRBV14 and TRBJ1-6): EAGVTQFPSHSVIEKGQTVTLRCDPISGHDNLYWYRRVMGKEIKFLLHFVKESKQDESGMPNNRFLAERTGGTYSTLKVQPAELEDSGVYFCASSEGRGSYNSPLHFGNGTRLTVT.